The 11 T cell receptor beta chains below were found in one sample sequenced in a study of radiation and T cells in renal cell carcinoma. Indicated time point: baseline pretreatment blood. The treatment was: 15 Gy SBRT to primary tumor, nephrectomy 4 weeks later. Sequencing used immunoSEQ multiplex PCR; TCRdb keeps in-frame clones, though not all of them. The data show 100,000 to 150,000 clones, 80% to 85% seen once. The sample consisted of blood, taken from a patient whose treatment included radiotherapy and nephrectomy. These receptors came from a woman aged 60-75 years with renal cell carcinoma.

This clone was seen just once. The V and J genes are TRBV14 and TRBJ2-6, with D unresolved. Per germline, CDR1 SGHDN and CDR2 FVKESK. V was clipped by 4 bases and J by 0 bases, with 13 bases between them. CDR3 length: 17 residues. The CDR3 DNA reads as TGTGCCAGCAGCCCCACCGGCCCCTTCTCTGGGGCCAACGTCCTGACTTTC. The encoded protein is CASSPTGPFSGANVLTF.

The sample holds a few counts of this clone. The V and J genes are TRBV5-1 and TRBJ1-3, with D uncertain. CDR3 length equals 14 residues. Germline CDR1 is SGHRS and CDR2 is YFSETQ. V shed 7 bases and J shed 8 bases, with 19 bases lying between them. In DNA form, the CDR3 reads TGCGCCAGCGGGTTGGACGGCAATCAAGACACCATATATTTT. It codes for CASGLDGNQDTIYF.

The chain carries TRBV1 and TRBJ2-1; the DNA was not compared with TRBD1, the D call given in the table. TRBV1 represents a pseudogene. This CDR3 has 15 residues. This CDR3 reads CTSSLNNLLYNEQFF. CDR3 nucleotides: TGCACCAGCAGCCTTAACAACCTCTTATACAATGAGCAGTTCTTC.

V is TRBV19 and J is TRBJ1-2; D is perhaps TRBD1 (6 bases). The CDR3 extends over 16 amino acids. CDR1 is LNHDA and CDR2 is SQIVND in the germline V gene (reference sequence). Trimming removed 3 bases at V and 6 bases at J, with 20 bases between. The CDR3 loop is CASSIPQGKGNHGYTF. DNA for the CDR3: TGTGCCAGTAGTATCCCACAGGGAAAGGGGAACCATGGCTACACCTTC.

This sequence joins TRBV29-1 and TRBJ1-2; D possibly corresponds to TRBD1 (5 bases). The CDR3 is 14 amino acids. V lost 0 bases, J lost 6 bases, and 14 bases lay in between. The germline gives CDR1 SQVTM, CDR2 ANQGSEA. The CDR3 DNA is TGCAGCGTTGAAGAGGGGGGTATAGCGGATGGCTACACCTTC. Its translation is CSVEEGGIADGYTF.

This sequence joins TRBV7-2 and TRBJ2-1; TRBD1 might be the D (6 bases). The CDR3 consists of 14 residues. V was trimmed by 2 bases and J by 5 bases, leaving 10 bases between them. Germline CDR1 is SGHTA and CDR2 is FQGNSA. In DNA, the CDR3 is TGTGCCAGCAGCTTAAGGGACATACACAATGAGCAGTTCTTC. Translating it yields CASSLRDIHNEQFF.

The V and J genes are TRBV18 and TRBJ2-1; 13 nucleotides agree with TRBD2. The CDR3 spans 16 residues. The germline CDR1 and CDR2 sequences are KGHSH and LQKENI. The junction had 7 bases not matched to a gene; V was cut back by 2 bases and J by 9 bases. The CDR3 DNA follows: TGTGCCAGCTCACCAAGGACTAGCGGGAGTATGGGTGAGCAGTTCTTC. It encodes CASSPRTSGSMGEQFF.

The chain recombines TRBV5-6 with TRBJ1-1, with 9 bases aligning to TRBD1. The V segment lost 3 bases and the J segment 10 bases; nucleotides outside the gene matches: 4. The CDR3 contains 12 residues. Germline V gene lookup returns CDR1 SGHDT and CDR2 YYEEEE. Here the CDR3 DNA reads TGTGCCAGCAGCTGGGACAGGGAGTCAGCTTTCTTT. This sequence encodes CASSWDRESAFF. Complete variable domain (other parts from reference TRBV5-6 and TRBJ1-1): DAGVTQSPTHLIKTRGQQVTLRCSPKSGHDTVSWYQQALGQGPQFIFQYYEEEERQRGNFPDRFSGHQFPNYSSELNVNALLLGDSALYLCASSWDRESAFFGQGTRLTVV.

The CDR3 spells CASSLTEGWRGNQPQHF. CDR3 bases: TGTGCCAGTAGCCTTACCGAGGGTTGGCGTGGCAATCAGCCCCAGCATTTT. The chain uses TRBV19 and TRBJ1-5; D is undetermined. From germline, CDR1 is LNHDA and CDR2 SQIVND (reference sequence). This CDR3 has 17 amino acids. Between the trimmed V and J ends, which lost 6 bases and 2 bases, there was a span of 20 bases.

The DNA of the CDR3 is TGTGCCAGCTCCCCGGGTACGCGTGGCTACACCTTC. Its protein is CASSPGTRGYTF. This rearrangement joins TRBV2 to TRBJ1-2; no reliable D call. V was pared by 8 bases and J by 7 bases, with 14 bases between. Looked up from germline, CDR1 is SNHLY and CDR2 is FYNNEI. The length of the CDR3 is 12 residues.

The V gene is TRBV6-6, the J gene TRBJ2-7, with D perhaps matching TRBD1 (6 bases). Trimming left V 2 bases short and J 4 bases short, with 12 bases between. CDR1 is MNHNY and CDR2 is SVGAGI in the germline V gene (reference sequence). The CDR3 length is 14 residues. The chain's CDR3 is CASSYGGQGYEQYF. The CDR3 DNA is TGTGCCAGCAGTTACGGTGGGCAGGGGTACGAGCAGTACTTC.